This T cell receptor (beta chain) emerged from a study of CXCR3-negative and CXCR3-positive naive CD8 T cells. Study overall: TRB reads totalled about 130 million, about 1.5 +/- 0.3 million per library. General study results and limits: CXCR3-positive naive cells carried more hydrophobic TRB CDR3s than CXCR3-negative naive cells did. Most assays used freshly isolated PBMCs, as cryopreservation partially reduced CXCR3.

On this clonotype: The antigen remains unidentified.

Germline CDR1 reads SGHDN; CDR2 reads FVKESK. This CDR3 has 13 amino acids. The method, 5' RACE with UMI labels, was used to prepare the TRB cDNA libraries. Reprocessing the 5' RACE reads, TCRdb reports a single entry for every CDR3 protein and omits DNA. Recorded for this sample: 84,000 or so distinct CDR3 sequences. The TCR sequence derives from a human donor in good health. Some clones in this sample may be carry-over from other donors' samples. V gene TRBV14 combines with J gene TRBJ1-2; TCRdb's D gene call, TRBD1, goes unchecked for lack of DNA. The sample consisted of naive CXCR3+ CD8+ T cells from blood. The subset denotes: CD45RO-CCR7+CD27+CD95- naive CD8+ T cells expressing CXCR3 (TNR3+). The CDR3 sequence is CASSQSRAYGYTF.